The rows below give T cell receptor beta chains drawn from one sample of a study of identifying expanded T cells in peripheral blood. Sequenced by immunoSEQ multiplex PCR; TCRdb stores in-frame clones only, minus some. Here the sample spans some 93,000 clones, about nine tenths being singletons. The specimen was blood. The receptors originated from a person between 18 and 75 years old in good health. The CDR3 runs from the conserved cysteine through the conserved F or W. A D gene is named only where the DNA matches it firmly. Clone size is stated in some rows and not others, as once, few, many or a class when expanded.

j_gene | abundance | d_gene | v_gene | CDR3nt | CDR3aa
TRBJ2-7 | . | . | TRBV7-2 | TGTGCCAGCAGTCCTGACCCCGGGACATGGACCTACGAGCAGTACTTC | CASSPDPGTWTYEQYF
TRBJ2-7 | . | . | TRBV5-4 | TGTGCCAGCCAAGCGATCAGGGGAAAGGAGGCCGAGCAGTACTTC | CASQAIRGKEAEQYF
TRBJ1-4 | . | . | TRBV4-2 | TGTGCCAGCAGCCAGCACACAGGCAGGGACATAATTAATGAAAAACTGTTTTTT | CASSQHTGRDIINEKLFF
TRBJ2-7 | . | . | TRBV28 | TGTGCCAGCGCTGACGGCAACTACGAGCAGTACTTC | CASADGNYEQYF
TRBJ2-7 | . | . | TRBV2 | TGTGCCAGCAGCGGGACCTTTTCCCGCGAGCAGTACTTC | CASSGTFSREQYF
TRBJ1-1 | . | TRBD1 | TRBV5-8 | TGTGCCAGCAGCTTAAGACAGGGCCTGGGGGTCACTGAAGCTTTCTTT | CASSLRQGLGVTEAFF
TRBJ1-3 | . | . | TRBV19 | TGTGCCAGTAGCGGACAGAGCTCTGGAAACACCATATATTTT | CASSGQSSGNTIYF
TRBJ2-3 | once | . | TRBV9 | TGTGCCAGCAGCGTAGCGGGGGCCACAGATACGCAGTATTTT | CASSVAGATDTQYF
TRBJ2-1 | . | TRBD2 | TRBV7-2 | TGTGCCAGCAGCTTACGGCAAGCGGGAGATGAGCAGTTCTTC | CASSLRQAGDEQFF
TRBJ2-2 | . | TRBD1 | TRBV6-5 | TGTGCCAGCAGTTATTGGACAGGGCCCAACACCGGGGAGCTGTTTTTT | CASSYWTGPNTGELFF
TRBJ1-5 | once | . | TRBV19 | TGTGCCAGTAGGGGGGCAGGGACCTTTAGCAATCAGCCCCAGCATTTT | CASRGAGTFSNQPQHF